This T cell receptor beta chain was sequenced in a study of T cell repertoires in cytomegalovirus infection. Overall study: Indicated by public TCR beta signatures were CMV infection and matching HLA type. Findings of the study overall: CMV-specific TCR beta clonotypes restricted by HLA-C dominated the ex vivo response.

This clonotype appeared many times. Its antigen is as yet unknown. The CDR3 runs 15 residues. After removal of 4 bases from V and 6 bases from J, the junction contained 5 bases not matched to a gene. The V gene's germline CDR1 is SGHRS and CDR2 YFSETQ. TCRdb re-analysed the reads in MiXCR, keeping a single row per CDR3 protein. The data show about 300,000 distinct CDR3 sequences, about 8.8% seen once. Sequenced material: PBMCs. The clonotype was recovered from a human donor in good health (CMV status not recorded). Some clones in this sample may be carry-over from other donors' samples. The chain has TRBV5-1 and TRBJ1-6; 9 nucleotides agree with TRBD1. The CDR3 sequence: CASSRGTGINSPLHF. The CDR3 DNA reads TGCGCCAGCAGCCGAGGGACAGGGATTAATTCACCCCTCCACTTT.